The rows below give T cell receptor beta chains drawn from one sample of a study of cytomegalovirus exposure and HLA in healthy donors. Generated by immunoSEQ multiplex PCR, the TCRdb table keeps only in-frame clones and is missing some. The table lists 100,000 to 150,000 clones, about 85% of them singletons. The sequencing sample was made of PBMCs. The receptors here all came from a boy younger than 18 in good health and CMV-seronegative. The CDR3 runs from the conserved cysteine through the conserved F or W. Each record gives: J gene, V gene, clone size, D gene, CDR3 DNA, CDR3 protein. D genes are given only for firm matches. Part of the rows lack a size; the others show once, few, many or a class for expanded clones.

j_gene: TRBJ2-1
v_gene: TRBV20-1
abundance: NA
d_gene: NA
CDR3nt: TGCAGTGCTCCGGTCCACAATGAGCAGTTCTTC
CDR3aa: CSAPVHNEQFF

j_gene: TRBJ2-7
v_gene: TRBV2
abundance: NA
d_gene: NA
CDR3nt: TGTGCCAGCTGTGGTGAGAAAGCCGTACCCTACGAGCAGTACTTC
CDR3aa: CASCGEKAVPYEQYF

j_gene: TRBJ2-1
v_gene: TRBV25-1
abundance: NA
d_gene: NA
CDR3nt: TGTGCCAGCAGTGAATCTATTTACAATGAGCAGTTCTTC
CDR3aa: CASSESIYNEQFF

j_gene: TRBJ1-1
v_gene: TRBV9
abundance: NA
d_gene: TRBD1
CDR3nt: TGTGCCAGCAGCGGCGGACAGGGGCGCGTAATCACTGAAGCTTTCTTT
CDR3aa: CASSGGQGRVITEAFF

j_gene: TRBJ2-5
v_gene: TRBV10-2
abundance: NA
d_gene: NA
CDR3nt: TGCGCCAGCAGGACGAGAACCGGGGGGCGTAAGACCCAGTACTTC
CDR3aa: CASRTRTGGRKTQYF

j_gene: TRBJ2-7
v_gene: TRBV18
abundance: NA
d_gene: NA
CDR3nt: TGTGCCAGCTCACCGAGGGGGATCGACGAGCAGTACTTC
CDR3aa: CASSPRGIDEQYF

j_gene: TRBJ2-1
v_gene: TRBV9
abundance: NA
d_gene: TRBD2
CDR3nt: TGTGCCAGCACCCCTAGGGGAGGGGACAATGAGCAGTTCTTC
CDR3aa: CASTPRGGDNEQFF

j_gene: TRBJ2-5
v_gene: TRBV5-1
abundance: NA
d_gene: TRBD1
CDR3nt: TGCGCCAGCAGCGTGGACAGGGTTGAGACCCAGTACTTC
CDR3aa: CASSVDRVETQYF

j_gene: TRBJ2-7
v_gene: TRBV6-1
abundance: NA
d_gene: TRBD1
CDR3nt: TGTGCCAGCAGTGGTAGGGGGCGCGAGCAGTACTTC
CDR3aa: CASSGRGREQYF

j_gene: TRBJ2-5
v_gene: TRBV9
abundance: NA
d_gene: NA
CDR3nt: TGTGCCAGCAGCGTAGACGTTTACAAAGAGACCCAGTACTTC
CDR3aa: CASSVDVYKETQYF

j_gene: TRBJ2-1
v_gene: TRBV9
abundance: NA
d_gene: TRBD2
CDR3nt: TGTGCCAGCAGCGTAGAGGGGACTACCTCCAATGAGCAGTTCTTC
CDR3aa: CASSVEGTTSNEQFF

j_gene: TRBJ2-7
v_gene: TRBV18
abundance: NA
d_gene: NA
CDR3nt: TGTGCCAGCTCACCACCGGGCCGAGGGAATTACGAGCAGTACTTC
CDR3aa: CASSPPGRGNYEQYF

j_gene: TRBJ2-2
v_gene: TRBV9
abundance: NA
d_gene: NA
CDR3nt: TGTGCCAGCAGCGTAGAGGGGCGTTCGAACACCGGGGAGCTGTTTTTT
CDR3aa: CASSVEGRSNTGELFF

j_gene: TRBJ2-3
v_gene: TRBV5-4
abundance: NA
d_gene: NA
CDR3nt: TGTGCCAGCAGCTTGTACGGGGTGGGCACGCAGTATTTT
CDR3aa: CASSLYGVGTQYF

j_gene: TRBJ1-5
v_gene: TRBV6-5
abundance: few
d_gene: NA
CDR3nt: TGTGCCAGCAGACAGAGCCATAGCAATCAGCCCCAGCATTTT
CDR3aa: CASRQSHSNQPQHF

j_gene: TRBJ2-2
v_gene: TRBV19
abundance: NA
d_gene: TRBD2
CDR3nt: TGTGCCAGTAGTCCTCTACGGACTAGCGGGGGCCCGAACACCGGGGAGCTGTTTTTT
CDR3aa: CASSPLRTSGGPNTGELFF

j_gene: TRBJ2-7
v_gene: TRBV7-9
abundance: NA
d_gene: NA
CDR3nt: TGTGCCAGCAGCTTAGTAGCCTCCTACGAGCAGTACTTC
CDR3aa: CASSLVASYEQYF

j_gene: TRBJ2-7
v_gene: TRBV7-3
abundance: NA
d_gene: NA
CDR3nt: TGTGCCAGCAGCTCCGCACCAGGGGCAACCTACGAGCAGTACTTC
CDR3aa: CASSSAPGATYEQYF

j_gene: TRBJ1-6
v_gene: TRBV6-5
abundance: NA
d_gene: NA
CDR3nt: TGTGCCAGCAGGCCGGGACTCGGGGTTTCACCCCTCCACTTT
CDR3aa: CASRPGLGVSPLHF

j_gene: TRBJ1-3
v_gene: TRBV5-4
abundance: NA
d_gene: NA
CDR3nt: TGTGCCAGCAGCCGCCCCGGGGACACCATATATTTT
CDR3aa: CASSRPGDTIYF

j_gene: TRBJ2-7
v_gene: TRBV7-9
abundance: NA
d_gene: NA
CDR3nt: TGTTCCAGCAGCTTAGCGCAGGGCGAGCATACCTACGAGCAGTACTTC
CDR3aa: CSSSLAQGEHTYEQYF

j_gene: TRBJ2-7
v_gene: TRBV4-2
abundance: NA
d_gene: NA
CDR3nt: TGTGCCAGCAGCCAAGACCACAGGGAACACTACGAGCAGTACTTC
CDR3aa: CASSQDHREHYEQYF

j_gene: TRBJ2-2
v_gene: TRBV7-6
abundance: NA
d_gene: NA
CDR3nt: TGTGCCAGCAGCTTACCTCGCGGGGAGCTGTTTTTT
CDR3aa: CASSLPRGELFF

j_gene: TRBJ2-7
v_gene: TRBV27
abundance: NA
d_gene: NA
CDR3nt: TGTGCCAGCAGTTTATCGCCGAGCTCCTACGAGCAGTACTTC
CDR3aa: CASSLSPSSYEQYF

j_gene: TRBJ1-1
v_gene: TRBV2
abundance: NA
d_gene: NA
CDR3nt: TGTGCCAGCACCCCGACGGGGGGCACTGAAGCTTTCTTT
CDR3aa: CASTPTGGTEAFF

j_gene: TRBJ2-7
v_gene: TRBV4-1
abundance: once
d_gene: TRBD2
CDR3nt: TGCGCCAGCAGCCATACCGGACTAGCGGTCTACGAGCAGTACTTC
CDR3aa: CASSHTGLAVYEQYF

j_gene: TRBJ1-2
v_gene: TRBV6-5
abundance: NA
d_gene: NA
CDR3nt: TGTGCCAGCAGTCCCTCCGTTCAGGGAAATGGCTACACCTTC
CDR3aa: CASSPSVQGNGYTF

j_gene: TRBJ1-1
v_gene: TRBV7-3
abundance: NA
d_gene: NA
CDR3nt: TGTGCCAGCAGCCTCGAGGTGGAAACTGAAGCTTTCTTT
CDR3aa: CASSLEVETEAFF

j_gene: TRBJ1-1
v_gene: TRBV5-6
abundance: NA
d_gene: NA
CDR3nt: TGTGCCAGCAGCACAACAGGAATGAACACTGAAGCTTTCTTT
CDR3aa: CASSTTGMNTEAFF

j_gene: TRBJ2-2
v_gene: TRBV7-2
abundance: NA
d_gene: TRBD1
CDR3nt: TGTGCCAGCAGCTTGATGCGACAGGGAAACACCGGGGAGCTGTTTTTT
CDR3aa: CASSLMRQGNTGELFF

j_gene: TRBJ1-5
v_gene: TRBV7-2
abundance: NA
d_gene: NA
CDR3nt: TGTGCCAGCAGCAAACACGACGGACTTATCGGAGGTCAGCCCCAGCATTTT
CDR3aa: CASSKHDGLIGGQPQHF

j_gene: TRBJ2-7
v_gene: TRBV6-1
abundance: NA
d_gene: TRBD2
CDR3nt: TGTGCCAGCAGAATGACTAGCGGGGGGTGGGAGCAGTACTTC
CDR3aa: CASRMTSGGWEQYF

j_gene: TRBJ2-3
v_gene: TRBV9
abundance: NA
d_gene: TRBD2
CDR3nt: TGTGCCAGCAGCGTGGCGGGAGGGGCTGATACGCAGTATTTT
CDR3aa: CASSVAGGADTQYF

j_gene: TRBJ2-1
v_gene: TRBV6-1
abundance: NA
d_gene: TRBD1
CDR3nt: TGTGCCAGCAGTGAGGACAGGGGAGGCGAGCAGTTCTTC
CDR3aa: CASSEDRGGEQFF

j_gene: TRBJ1-1
v_gene: TRBV5-4
abundance: NA
d_gene: NA
CDR3nt: TGTGCCAGCAGCTTGTCGGGGGGTCGGTTCACTGAAGCTTTCTTT
CDR3aa: CASSLSGGRFTEAFF

j_gene: TRBJ2-7
v_gene: TRBV27
abundance: NA
d_gene: NA
CDR3nt: TGTGCCAGCAGTTTCTCAGGGATGGGCTACGAGCAGTACTTC
CDR3aa: CASSFSGMGYEQYF

j_gene: TRBJ2-5
v_gene: TRBV7-2
abundance: NA
d_gene: TRBD1
CDR3nt: TGTGCCAGCAGCCTGACAGGGTGGTCGGAGACCCAGTACTTC
CDR3aa: CASSLTGWSETQYF

j_gene: TRBJ1-2
v_gene: TRBV7-8
abundance: NA
d_gene: TRBD1
CDR3nt: TGTGCCAGCAGCTTAGGGGACAGGGGGCAAACAGGGAATGGCTACACCTTC
CDR3aa: CASSLGDRGQTGNGYTF

j_gene: TRBJ2-1
v_gene: TRBV7-7
abundance: NA
d_gene: TRBD1
CDR3nt: TGTGCCAGCAGCTTAAAGTGGGGACAGGGTAGGCACAATGAGCAGTTCTTC
CDR3aa: CASSLKWGQGRHNEQFF

j_gene: TRBJ2-7
v_gene: TRBV27
abundance: NA
d_gene: NA
CDR3nt: TGTGCCAGCAGTTTAGGACACTCCTACGAGCAGTACTTC
CDR3aa: CASSLGHSYEQYF

j_gene: TRBJ2-3
v_gene: TRBV6-1
abundance: NA
d_gene: NA
CDR3nt: TGTGCCAGCAGTGAAGTTAGAGCCGGCTACAGAGATACGCAGTATTTT
CDR3aa: CASSEVRAGYRDTQYF

j_gene: TRBJ1-1
v_gene: TRBV27
abundance: NA
d_gene: NA
CDR3nt: TGTGCCAGCAGTTCACAGGGACGGTTGAACACTGAAGCTTTCTTT
CDR3aa: CASSSQGRLNTEAFF

j_gene: TRBJ2-1
v_gene: TRBV2
abundance: once
d_gene: TRBD2
CDR3nt: TGTGCCAGCAGTCCCGGGACTAGCGTGGTCAATGAGCAGTTCTTC
CDR3aa: CASSPGTSVVNEQFF

j_gene: TRBJ2-3
v_gene: TRBV5-1
abundance: NA
d_gene: TRBD1
CDR3nt: TGCGCCAGCATATTGGGGGACAGGCCCACAGATACGCAGTATTTT
CDR3aa: CASILGDRPTDTQYF

j_gene: TRBJ2-5
v_gene: TRBV29-1
abundance: NA
d_gene: TRBD2
CDR3nt: TGCAGCGAAAGACTAGCGGGGGAAGAGACCCAGTACTTC
CDR3aa: CSERLAGEETQYF

j_gene: TRBJ2-2
v_gene: TRBV6-4
abundance: NA
d_gene: NA
CDR3nt: TGTGCCAGCAGTGACAGTCTAGCGAGCGGGGAGCTGTTTTTT
CDR3aa: CASSDSLASGELFF

j_gene: TRBJ1-5
v_gene: TRBV6-4
abundance: NA
d_gene: NA
CDR3nt: TGTGCCAGCAGAATTGACACGGCCCACAATCAGCCCCAGCATTTT
CDR3aa: CASRIDTAHNQPQHF

j_gene: TRBJ2-1
v_gene: TRBV18
abundance: NA
d_gene: NA
CDR3nt: TGTGCCAGCTCACCCGGGTCACCCTACAATGAGCAGTTCTTC
CDR3aa: CASSPGSPYNEQFF

j_gene: TRBJ1-3
v_gene: TRBV7-2
abundance: NA
d_gene: NA
CDR3nt: TGTGCCAGCAGCCCGTACAGGGATTCAGGTGGAAACACCATATATTTT
CDR3aa: CASSPYRDSGGNTIYF

j_gene: TRBJ1-2
v_gene: TRBV4-3
abundance: few
d_gene: NA
CDR3nt: TGCGCCAGCAGCCAAGATGCAACAGCCCTCTATGGCTACACCTTC
CDR3aa: CASSQDATALYGYTF

j_gene: TRBJ2-7
v_gene: TRBV2
abundance: NA
d_gene: NA
CDR3nt: TGTGCCAGCAGTGACAGGCCTTCCTACGAGCAGTACTTC
CDR3aa: CASSDRPSYEQYF

j_gene: TRBJ1-1
v_gene: TRBV27
abundance: NA
d_gene: NA
CDR3nt: TGTGCCAGCAGTTTATGGCCTGGGGGGGCAAGAAAAACTGAAGCTTTCTTT
CDR3aa: CASSLWPGGARKTEAFF

j_gene: TRBJ1-1
v_gene: TRBV5-1
abundance: few
d_gene: NA
CDR3nt: TGCGCCAGCAGCCAACGCGCATTAATGAACACTGAAGCTTTCTTT
CDR3aa: CASSQRALMNTEAFF